Listed here are 14 T cell receptor beta chains from one sample, sequenced in a study of T-cell reconstitution after alpha-beta-depleted transplantation in children. Unique molecular identifiers were incorporated into the prepared TCRbeta library. TCRdb recomputed calls from the PCR reads with MiXCR, one row per CDR3 protein. Counted here are about 600,000 distinct CDR3 sequences, 8% to 11% occurring once; the ten biggest clones make up less than 5%. Sample: PBMCs from the stem cell graft donor, taken from the stem cell graft. The source of these receptors is a human donor who donated a stem cell graft to a child with acute myeloid leukemia.

This clonotype was recorded at least ten times. V gene TRBV20-1 combines with J gene TRBJ2-1; weak D call: TRBD2 (5 bases). The V end lost 5 bases, the J end lost 6 bases, and 17 bases lay between the germline ends. The germline V gene has CDR1 DFQATT and CDR2 SNEGSKA (reference sequence). The CDR3 is 14 amino acids. The CDR3 spells CSARPGGLTNEQFF. The CDR3 bases are TGCAGTGCTCGCCCGGGCGGGCTCACCAATGAGCAGTTCTTC.

This clonotype occurred many times. The chain carries TRBV12-3 or TRBV12-4 and TRBJ1-2, with a weak D call TRBD1 (5 bases). Trimming removed 7 bases from V and 8 bases from J, with 17 bases in between. The CDR3 has 13 amino acids. CDR3 nucleotide sequence: TGTGCCAGCACCCCGTGGGGGGGAGAAGGCTACACCTTC. It is translated as CASTPWGGEGYTF.

The rearrangement uses TRBV7-2 and TRBJ1-1; 9 nucleotides agree with TRBD1. CDR3 length: 17 residues. The V segment lost 5 bases and the J segment 2 bases; nucleotides outside the gene matches: 12. The germline V gene has CDR1 SGHTA and CDR2 FQGNSA. The CDR3 region has the DNA TGTGCCAGCAGCAAACGGAGGACAGGGGTAATAAACACTGAAGCTTTCTTT. Protein: CASSKRRTGVINTEAFF.

The chain joins TRBV20-1 to TRBJ1-5, with 8 bases aligning to TRBD1. The germline V gene encodes CDR1 DFQATT and CDR2 SNEGSKA (reference sequence). This CDR3 spans 14 amino acids. Losses at the gene ends were 6 bases for V and 6 bases for J; bases not matched to a gene: 10. As DNA, the CDR3 is TGCAGTGCAATTACAGGGGGAGTAGGTCAGCCCCAGCATTTT. Amino acid sequence: CSAITGGVGQPQHF.

This sequence joins TRBV7-8 and TRBJ2-1, with 10 bases lining up with TRBD2. The V and J ends lost 4 bases and 6 bases, in that order; junction bases with no gene match: 9. Germline CDR1 is SGHVS and CDR2 is FQNEAQ. The CDR3 covers 16 residues. CDR3 nucleotides: TGTGCCAGCAGCTCTGGGCTAGCGGGAGCCTCCAATGAGCAGTTCTTC. Its translation is CASSSGLAGASNEQFF.

This clonotype was recorded at least ten times. The chain has TRBV7-6 and TRBJ2-7; 8 bases line up with TRBD2. The CDR3 is 15 residues long. Looked up from germline, CDR1 is SGHVS and CDR2 is FNYEAQ. The V segment lost 4 bases and the J segment 2 bases; nucleotides outside the gene matches: 7. The CDR3 nucleotides are TGTGCCAGCAGCTCCAGGACTAGCAGAGCCTACGAGCAGTACTTC. It translates to CASSSRTSRAYEQYF. Full variable domain (outside the CDR3, taken from reference TRBV7-6 and TRBJ2-7): GAGVSQSPRYKVTKRGQDVALRCDPISGHVSLYWYRQALGQGPEFLTYFNYEAQQDKSGLPNDRFSAERPEGSISTLTIQRTEQRDSAMYRCASSSRTSRAYEQYFGPGTRLTVT.

This clonotype was seen a handful of times. The V gene is TRBV5-1, the J gene TRBJ2-1; 7 nucleotides align to TRBD2. The CDR3 runs 15 residues. The germline V gene has CDR1 SGHRS and CDR2 YFSETQ. V was clipped by 4 bases and J by 6 bases; unmatched bases: 10. The CDR3: CASSPGLVTLNEQFF. The CDR3, as DNA: TGCGCCAGCAGCCCCGGACTAGTGACTCTCAATGAGCAGTTCTTC.

The chain joins TRBV12-3 or TRBV12-4 to TRBJ2-5; 9 bases map to TRBD2. J was trimmed by 6 bases and V by 5 bases; bases with no gene match: 10. The CDR3 is made up of 15 amino acids. The CDR3, as DNA: TGTGCCAGCAGTAAAAGCGGGTCTAGCGGGAAGACCCAGTACTTC. This encodes CASSKSGSSGKTQYF.

This clonotype was counted a few times. The chain combines TRBV20-1 with TRBJ2-7; D not certain. The CDR3 has 12 amino acids. The V gene lost 3 bases and the J gene lost 3 bases, with 9 bases spanning the gap. The germline V gene encodes CDR1 DFQATT and CDR2 SNEGSKA (reference sequence). The CDR3 sequence: CSASKGLYEQYF. The CDR3 nucleotides read TGCAGTGCTAGTAAGGGCCTCTACGAGCAGTACTTC.

This chain uses TRBV10-3 with TRBJ2-1, with TRBD2 identical over 15 bases. The trim removed 10 bases at V and 4 bases at J, leaving 14 bases unmatched. The CDR3 runs 18 residues. Germline V gene data show CDR1 as ENHRY and CDR2 as SYGVKD. The CDR3 DNA reads as TGTGCCACCAGCCTTGGACTAGCGGGAGGGCCTAAGTACAATGAGCAGTTCTTC. As protein: CATSLGLAGGPKYNEQFF.

The chain carries TRBV7-9 and TRBJ1-5, with D possibly being TRBD1 (6 bases). V was shortened by 3 bases and J by 16 bases, with 16 bases between the two germline ends. This CDR3 is 12 amino acids long. CDR1 is SEHNR, CDR2 FQNEAQ, per germline (reference sequence). CDR3: CASSLILQGLHF. CDR3 DNA sequence: TGTGCCAGCAGCTTGATCTTACAGGGTCTACATTTT.

As to this clonotype: One end of the junction varies from germline; a read error may be responsible. V and J are TRBV3-1 and TRBJ2-2; 8 bases match TRBD2. This CDR3 has 18 residues. Germline loops: CDR1 LGHDT, CDR2 YNNKEL (reference sequence). Here the CDR3 reads CACRSGTRAGANTGELFF. For the CDR3, the DNA is TGTGCCTGCAGGTCAGGGACTCGAGCGGGAGCGAACACCGGGGAGCTGTTTTTT.

This clonotype was seen ten or more times. The chain carries TRBV10-3 and TRBJ2-3; D gene uncertain. Trimming shortened V by 2 bases and J by 6 bases, and 6 bases separated the two germline ends. The CDR3 covers 12 residues. CDR1 is ENHRY and CDR2 is SYGVKD in the germline V gene. The CDR3 region is CAISEGTDTQYF. CDR3 nucleotides: TGTGCCATCAGTGAGGGAACGGATACGCAGTATTTT.

This clonotype was picked up a small number of times. The chain is built from TRBV29-1 and TRBJ2-2, with D possibly TRBD1 on 5 matching bases. This CDR3 has 13 amino acids. Germline lookup yields CDR1 SQVTM and CDR2 ANQGSEA. V was pared by 7 bases and J by 7 bases, with 16 bases between. The CDR3 bases are TGCAGCGGGGGCAGGGTTATGGGCGGGGAGCTGTTTTTT. It is translated as CSGGRVMGGELFF.